The TCR beta chain described here comes from a study of T-cell reconstitution after alpha-beta-depleted transplantation in children. Study outcomes and limitations: When one year had passed after transplant, most T-cell counts and diversity came from newly produced T cells.

The CDR3 is 12 residues long. CDR1 is SQVTM and CDR2 is ANQGSEA in the germline V gene. V lost 2 bases to trimming and J lost 6 bases, with 10 bases between them. This sample's TCRbeta library carried unique molecular identifier barcodes. MiXCR, applied by TCRdb to the PCR reads, yields one record per CDR3 protein. The sample holds around 250,000 distinct CDR3 sequences; roughly a quarter are singletons and the top ten take about 2.8%. Concerning this clonotype itself: The antigen is unknown.

The clonotype comes from a girl under 10 years old with Fanconi anemia, due to receive a stem cell transplant. Specimen: PBMCs, collected before TCRalphabeta/CD19-depleted stem cell transplant. The V gene is TRBV29-1, the J gene TRBJ1-1; D not certain. The CDR3 DNA is TGCAGCGTTGAACACATGGCGGCTGAAGCTTTCTTT. This gives the protein CSVEHMAAEAFF. Using reference TRBV29-1 and TRBJ1-1 for the parts outside the CDR3, the full variable domain is SAVISQKPSRDICQRGTSLTIQCQVDSQVTMMFWYRQQPGQSLTLIATANQGSEATYESGFVIDKFPISRPNLTFSTLTVSNMSPEDSSIYLCSVEHMAAEAFFGQGTRLTVV.